This passage covers 29 T cell receptor beta chains from one sample sequenced in a study of CD8 T cells in ankylosing spondylitis. TCRdb independently ran MiXCR on the 5' RACE reads; one entry per CDR3 protein. The sample records about 240,000 distinct CDR3 sequences, approximately 12% being singletons. The source material was blood, either unsorted or a sorted T cell fraction (not recorded which). These receptors all come from a male donor with ankylosing spondylitis or in good health (not recorded which).

The V and J genes are TRBV3-1 and TRBJ1-2, with D maybe TRBD1 (6 bases). Germline CDR1 and CDR2: LGHDT and YNNKEL (reference sequence). This CDR3 has 16 amino acids. V was shortened by 1 base and J by 5 bases, with 17 bases between the two germline ends. This chain's CDR3 is CASSQGGTSLIYGYTF. The CDR3 DNA follows: TGTGCCAGCAGCCAAGGGGGGACATCCCTAATTTATGGCTACACCTTC. The full variable domain, rest sourced from reference TRBV3-1 and TRBJ1-2, is DTAVSQTPKYLVTQMGNDKSIKCEQNLGHDTMYWYKQDSKKFLKIMFSYNNKELIINETVPNRFSPKSPDKAHLNLHINSLELGDSAVYFCASSQGGTSLIYGYTFGSGTRLTVV.

This clonotype was observed at least ten times. This sequence joins TRBV7-9 and TRBJ1-1; D not certain. Per the germline V gene, CDR1 is SEHNR and CDR2 is FQNEAQ (reference sequence). V was pared by 5 bases and J by 5 bases, with 12 bases between. The CDR3 sequence is 13 residues long. CDR3 bases: TGTGCCAGCAGCGCCCAGCGAGGAACTGAAGCTTTCTTT. Its protein product is CASSAQRGTEAFF.

This clonotype appeared a few times. The chain has TRBV20-1 and TRBJ1-5; D may be TRBD1 (5 bases). Germline V gene sequence: CDR1 DFQATT, CDR2 SNEGSKA (reference sequence). Trimming took 1 base from V and 5 from J, leaving 12 bases between them. The CDR3 is 14 amino acids. For the CDR3, the DNA is TGCAGTGCTAGAGTTCCGACAGAGTATCAGCCCCAGCATTTT. Its protein product is CSARVPTEYQPQHF.

This clonotype has at least ten counts. The chain recombines TRBV12-3 or TRBV12-4 with TRBJ2-1; D is undetermined. V was shortened by 2 bases and J by 7 bases, with 12 bases between the two germline ends. The CDR3 runs 14 residues. CDR3 sequence: CASSLLSARNEQFF. As DNA, the CDR3 is TGTGCCAGCAGTTTATTAAGTGCTCGAAATGAGCAGTTCTTC.

Notes on this clonotype: This sequence may be a read error, since a much larger clone differs from it by one base. This sequence joins TRBV21-1 and TRBJ2-7. TRBV21-1 is termed a pseudogene. The CDR3 spans 14 residues. CDR3 loop: CANRDGPIGYEQYF. Written as DNA, the CDR3 is TGTGCCAACAGAGACGGACCCATAGGGTACGAGCAGTACTTC.

This clonotype was seen ten or more times. The chain joins TRBV20-1 to TRBJ2-1, with 8 positions matching TRBD2. The V gene's germline CDR1 is DFQATT and CDR2 SNEGSKA (reference sequence). This CDR3 has 16 amino acids. Germline trimming cut 0 bases from V and 7 bases from J; bases unmatched to any gene: 11. The CDR3 region has the DNA TGCAGTGCTAGAGATCCGAGCGGGAGAGGAGGGAATGAGCAGTTCTTC. It is translated as CSARDPSGRGGNEQFF.

This clonotype was seen a few times. V gene TRBV6-2 or TRBV6-3 combines with J gene TRBJ2-5; TRBD2 agrees at 10 bases. V gave up 6 bases and J gave up 2 bases; unmatched junction bases: 3. The CDR3 loop spans 14 amino acids. CDR1 is MNHEY, CDR2 SVGEGT, per germline. The CDR3 region has the DNA TGTGCCAGCAGACCTAGCGGGAGTCAAGAGACCCAGTACTTC. Its translation is CASRPSGSQETQYF.

This clonotype occurred many times. V gene TRBV10-3 combines with J gene TRBJ2-2; 10 bases align to TRBD1. Per the germline V gene, CDR1 is ENHRY and CDR2 is SYGVKD. The V and J ends lost 3 bases and 4 bases, in that order; junction bases with no gene match: 17. The length of the CDR3 is 20 residues. Here the CDR3 reads CAISDWVRTGGADITGELFF. CDR3 sequence (DNA): TGTGCCATCAGTGACTGGGTGAGGACAGGGGGAGCGGATATCACCGGGGAGCTGTTTTTT.

The genes are TRBV20-1 and TRBJ2-3; D unclear. Germline CDR1 and CDR2: DFQATT and SNEGSKA (reference sequence). The germline V and J ends were trimmed by 6 bases and 2 bases, with 12 bases remaining between them. The CDR3 has 13 amino acids. DNA of the CDR3: TGCAGTGCCCTCCGATCAACCACAGATACGCAGTATTTT. Encoded protein: CSALRSTTDTQYF.

This clonotype was counted many times. The chain is built from TRBV24-1 and TRBJ2-1; D uncertain. Germline CDR1 reads KGHDR; CDR2 reads SFDVKD. The length of the CDR3 is 15 residues. Deletions cut 3 bases from V and 5 bases from J, with 13 bases between. The CDR3 region has the DNA TGTGCCACCAGTGATCCAGCCAACCCAAACAATGAGCAGTTCTTC. Residues: CATSDPANPNNEQFF.

At least ten counts were recorded for this clonotype. The gene calls are TRBV15 and TRBJ1-1; perhaps TRBD1 as D (6 bases). Trimming removed 0 bases from V and 5 bases from J, with 13 bases in between. Germline lookup yields CDR1 LNHNV and CDR2 YYDKDF (reference sequence). CDR3 length equals 15 residues. CDR3 bases: TGTGCCACCAGCAGAGATCAGGGGCTTGATACTGAAGCTTTCTTT. This translates into CATSRDQGLDTEAFF.

The V call is TRBV11-3, the J call TRBJ1-1; D not resolved. The length of the CDR3 is 14 residues. The V gene's germline CDR1 is SGHNT and CDR2 YENEEA. Trimming removed 5 bases from V and 0 bases from J, with 10 bases in between. The CDR3 spells CASSASGVNTEAFF. The CDR3, as DNA: TGTGCCAGCAGCGCCTCCGGGGTGAACACTGAAGCTTTCTTT.

There are many counts of this clonotype. V is TRBV12-3 or TRBV12-4 and J is TRBJ2-1, with 9 positions matching TRBD2. V was pared by 5 bases and J by 7 bases, with 12 bases of the junction left unmatched. The CDR3 runs to 16 residues. The CDR3 DNA follows: TGTGCCAGCAGTCCACCCGCGGGAGGGCTTTTGAATGAGCAGTTCTTC. Encoded protein: CASSPPAGGLLNEQFF.

The sample holds many counts of this clonotype. The V and J genes are TRBV20-1 and TRBJ2-3, with a tentative D call TRBD2 (6 bases). Germline assignment: CDR1 DFQATT and CDR2 SNEGSKA (reference sequence). This CDR3 is built from 12 residues. V lost 6 bases and J lost 3, with 10 bases in between. The DNA for the CDR3 is TGCAGTGCCAGGACTATTACAGATACGCAGTATTTT. Its translation is CSARTITDTQYF.

The CDR3 bases are TGCGCCAGCAGGGACAGCAACAATGAGCAGTTCTTC. Protein sequence: CASRDSNNEQFF. This chain links TRBV10-1 with TRBJ2-1; possibly TRBD1 for D (6 bases). Germline values: CDR1 WNHNN, CDR2 SYGVQD (reference sequence). The CDR3 loop spans 12 amino acids. V was cut by 6 bases and J by 5 bases, with 8 bases left in between.

In its sample, this clonotype was seen many times. The CDR3 here is CASSFASGTGELFF. DNA for the CDR3: TGTGCCAGCAGTTTTGCTTCGGGGACCGGGGAGCTGTTTTTT. This chain connects TRBV12-3 or TRBV12-4 to TRBJ2-2; D is perhaps TRBD2 (5 bases). This CDR3 is built from 14 residues. Trimming shortened V by 3 bases and J by 5 bases, and 10 bases separated the two germline ends.

This clonotype was detected only a few times. This rearrangement joins TRBV2 to TRBJ2-3; D is ambiguous. Germline V gene sequence: CDR1 SNHLY, CDR2 FYNNEI. CDR3 length: 12 amino acids. The V end was cut by 7 bases, the J end by 9 bases, with 14 bases between. The CDR3 is CASNGQSVTQYF. Here the CDR3 DNA reads TGTGCCAGCAACGGTCAGAGTGTGACGCAGTATTTT.

The chain recombines TRBV5-1 with TRBJ2-3; D is perhaps TRBD2 (5 bases). CDR3 size: 14 residues. The V and J ends lost 10 bases and 3 bases respectively, with 18 bases between them. Germline CDR1 SGHRS, CDR2 YFSETQ. The CDR3, as DNA: TGCGCCTGCGGACGGAGGTATGAAACAGATACGCAGTATTTT. Translation: CACGRRYETDTQYF.

This clonotype was seen repeatedly, ten times or more. This chain connects TRBV6-1 to TRBJ2-7, with 8 bases aligning to TRBD2. The CDR3 extends over 14 amino acids. The trim removed 1 base at V and 6 bases at J, leaving 5 bases unmatched. Germline V gene data show CDR1 as MNHNS and CDR2 as SASEGT. CDR3 DNA: TGTGCCAGCAGTGAAGTAAGCGGGAGCGGCGAGCAGTACTTC. It codes for CASSEVSGSGEQYF.

The chain employs TRBV20-1 and TRBJ2-5, with 11 bases aligning to TRBD1. The ends lost 0 bases at V and 5 bases at J; junction bases unmatched: 8. The CDR3 contains 16 residues. The germline V gene encodes CDR1 DFQATT and CDR2 SNEGSKA (reference sequence). The CDR3 DNA sequence: TGCAGTGCTAGAGAGGACAGGGGGCCCCGGGCGGAGACCCAGTACTTC. Residues: CSAREDRGPRAETQYF.

V is TRBV20-1 and J is TRBJ2-3, with D uncertain. V shed 2 bases and J shed 4 bases, with 4 bases lying between them. This CDR3 has 11 residues. The germline gives CDR1 DFQATT, CDR2 SNEGSKA (reference sequence). The CDR3 DNA is TGCAGTGCTAGAATGGCAGATACGCAGTATTTT. This translates into CSARMADTQYF.

This clonotype has only one observation. Germline is not matched at one junction end, which may reflect a read error. The chain couples TRBV12-3 or TRBV12-4 to TRBJ1-1; D not resolved. This CDR3 is 13 amino acids long. CDR3 coding DNA: TGTGCCAGCAGTTTAATGTTGAACACTGCAGCTTTCTTT. Residues: CASSLMLNTAAFF.

Many counts were recorded for this clonotype. The V gene is TRBV19, the J gene TRBJ2-3; no reliable D call. V lost 5 bases, J lost 0 bases, and 9 bases lay in between. Germline V lookup: CDR1 LNHDA, CDR2 SQIVND (reference sequence). This CDR3 contains 14 residues. CDR3 DNA sequence: TGTGCCAGTAGTGCAACTCCTAGCACAGATACGCAGTATTTT. This translates into CASSATPSTDTQYF. The complete variable domain, with remaining parts taken from reference TRBV19 and TRBJ2-3, reads DGGITQSPKYLFRKEGQNVTLSCEQNLNHDAMYWYRQDPGQGLRLIYYSQIVNDFQKGDIAEGYSVSREKKESFPLTVTSAQKNPTAFYLCASSATPSTDTQYFGPGTRLTVL.

This clonotype has only a few counts. This chain links TRBV10-3 with TRBJ1-1, with TRBD1 identical over 9 bases. The CDR3 extends over 14 amino acids. From germline, CDR1 is ENHRY and CDR2 SYGVKD. The J segment lost 4 bases and the V segment lost 6 bases, leaving 6 bases of the junction unmatched. CDR3 DNA: TGTGCCATCAGCCGGGACAGGGAGGGCACTGAAGCTTTCTTT. Translating gives CAISRDREGTEAFF.

At least ten counts were recorded for this clonotype. This chain uses TRBV27 with TRBJ2-7; TRBD1 matches at 9 bases. CDR1 and CDR2 from the germline V gene are MNHEY and SMNVEV (reference sequence). With V trimmed by 4 bases and J by 6 bases, 10 bases remained unmatched. This CDR3 is built from 15 residues. This CDR3 is CASSWTGDITTEQYF. The CDR3 nucleotides are TGTGCCAGCAGTTGGACAGGGGACATAACTACCGAGCAGTACTTC.

There are many counts of this clonotype. The V and J genes are TRBV20-1 and TRBJ2-3; D gene ambiguous. The CDR3 sequence is 14 residues long. Germline CDR1 reads DFQATT; CDR2 reads SNEGSKA (reference sequence). The V and J ends lost 6 bases and 2 bases respectively, with 15 bases between them. Here the CDR3 DNA reads TGCAGTGCCTTAGACCGTGTGAACACAGATACGCAGTATTTT. It yields the protein CSALDRVNTDTQYF.

This clonotype appeared many times. The chain couples TRBV5-1 to TRBJ1-1; tentatively, D is TRBD1 (5 bases). CDR1 is SGHRS and CDR2 is YFSETQ in the germline V gene. V was pared by 4 bases and J by 3 bases, with 16 bases between. This CDR3 region has 15 residues. The CDR3 DNA sequence: TGCGCCAGCAGCGAAACACAGGATTTCTACACTGAAGCTTTCTTT. This codes for CASSETQDFYTEAFF.

Details on this clonotype: The junction departs from germline at one end; a sequencing error may be responsible. The genes are TRBV12-3 or TRBV12-4 and TRBJ1-1, with a tentative D call TRBD1 (6 bases). The CDR3 is 14 residues long. The CDR3 nucleotides are TGTGCCAGCAGTCGAACAGGGATGAACACTGAAGTTTTCTTT. This gives the protein CASSRTGMNTEVFF.

Ten or more counts support this clonotype. The rearrangement joins TRBV6-1 to TRBJ2-1, with TRBD2 identical over 9 bases. This CDR3 spans 14 amino acids. V dropped 6 bases and J dropped 8; count of bases not matched to a gene: 8. Germline lookup yields CDR1 MNHNS and CDR2 SASEGT. CDR3 residues: CASRPGLATYEQFF. In nucleotides, the CDR3 is TGTGCCAGCAGACCGGGACTAGCCACCTATGAGCAGTTCTTC.